A selection of T cell receptor beta chains follows, all from one sample in a study of T-cell memory formation after mild COVID-19. MiXCR, applied by TCRdb to the 5' RACE reads, yields one record per CDR3 protein. The sample contains roughly 35,000 distinct CDR3 sequences, 20% to 25% of which appear only once. Source material: PBMCs or a T cell subset sorted from them (not recorded which). Receptor source: an adult who had mild COVID-19 (a few samples of this study predate the infection). Cell type and time point are not known. Each CDR3 is given with its conserved first and last residue. The D gene is left open where the match is weak. Rows may omit the clone size; those that give it use once, few, many or a size class.

many,TRBV7-9,TRBJ1-4,.,CASSLRETNEKLFF,TGTGCCAGCAGCTTGAGGGAAACAAATGAAAAACTGTTTTTT
.,TRBV6-2/TRBV6-3,TRBJ2-5,.,CASSDSQETQYF,TGTGCCAGCAGCGACAGTCAAGAGACCCAGTACTTC
many,TRBV6-1,TRBJ1-6,.,CASRAAAGDNSPLHF,TGTGCCAGCAGGGCCGCGGCAGGGGATAATTCACCCCTCCACTTT
many,TRBV9,TRBJ2-7,TRBD1,CASSVSPGQGVYEQYF,TGTGCCAGCAGCGTTTCCCCGGGACAGGGGGTCTACGAGCAGTACTTC
.,TRBV7-2,TRBJ1-1,TRBD1,CASSRQGITEAFF,TGTGCCAGCAGCCGACAGGGGATCACTGAAGCTTTCTTT
many,TRBV5-1,TRBJ2-2,TRBD2,CASSLFSGRQLNTGELFF,TGCGCCAGCAGCTTGTTCAGCGGGAGACAACTGAACACCGGGGAGCTGTTTTTT
.,TRBV7-6,TRBJ1-1,.,CASSSLGGPDTEAFF,TGTGCCAGCAGTTCCCTTGGGGGGCCCGACACTGAAGCTTTCTTT
many,TRBV24-1,TRBJ2-3,TRBD2,CATSDSGRADTQYF,TGTGCCACCAGTGATTCTGGGAGGGCCGATACGCAGTATTTT
many,TRBV11-2,TRBJ2-3,TRBD2,CASSLVLAGRTDTQYF,TGTGCCAGCAGCTTAGTTCTAGCGGGGCGCACAGATACGCAGTATTTT
many,TRBV7-3,TRBJ1-2,TRBD1,CASSPPTPGQGSVYTF,TGTGCCAGCAGCCCCCCGACCCCAGGACAGGGCTCGGTCTACACCTTC
many,TRBV7-2,TRBJ2-2,TRBD2,CATPGGRVTGELFF,TGTGCCACTCCGGGCGGGAGAGTTACTGGGGAGCTGTTTTTT
many,TRBV3-1,TRBJ1-2,.,CASSLLGRNYGYTF,TGTGCCAGCAGCCTATTGGGACGGAACTATGGCTACACCTTC
medium-sized,TRBV29-1,TRBJ2-1,.,CSAIGLWTAYNEQFF,TGCAGCGCTATCGGTTTGTGGACAGCCTACAATGAGCAGTTCTTC
many,TRBV21-1,TRBJ2-7,.,CASSKGAVYEQYF,TGTGCCAGCAGCAAAGGGGCTGTCTACGAGCAGTACTTC
many,TRBV5-1,TRBJ2-6,.,CASSPGGANVLTF,TGCGCCAGCAGCCCCGGGGGGGCCAACGTCCTGACTTTC
many,TRBV5-6,TRBJ2-7,.,CASSLGWGQPSYEQYF,TGTGCCAGCAGCTTGGGTTGGGGACAACCCTCCTACGAGCAGTACTTC
.,TRBV27,TRBJ1-6,.,CASSSKSSYNSPLHF,TGTGCCAGCAGTTCGAAGAGCTCCTATAATTCACCCCTCCACTTT
many,TRBV7-2,TRBJ2-7,TRBD2,CASTEAGEGYEQYF,TGTGCCAGCACCGAAGCGGGAGAGGGCTACGAGCAGTACTTC
.,TRBV5-1,TRBJ2-1,.,CASSLVSGNSYNEQFF,TGCGCCAGCAGCTTGGTTTCGGGGAACTCCTACAATGAGCAGTTCTTC
.,TRBV7-9,TRBJ1-3,.,CASSDTGNTIYF,TGTGCCAGCAGCGACACTGGAAACACCATATATTTT
many,TRBV12-3/TRBV12-4,TRBJ1-4,.,CASSWGATNEKLFF,TGTGCCAGCAGTTGGGGGGCAACTAATGAAAAACTGTTTTTT
many,TRBV7-2,TRBJ2-2,.,CASSFTLVGELFF,TGTGCCAGCAGCTTCACGTTAGTCGGGGAGCTGTTTTTT
many,TRBV25-1,TRBJ2-7,TRBD1,CASSAMNRGSYEQYF,TGTGCCAGCAGTGCAATGAACAGGGGTTCGTACGAGCAGTACTTC
many,TRBV24-1,TRBJ2-2,.,CATSDLQTTGELFF,TGTGCCACCAGTGATTTACAGACCACCGGGGAGCTGTTTTTT
many,TRBV29-1,TRBJ1-5,.,CSVAQDSNQPQHF,TGCAGCGTAGCACAGGATAGCAATCAGCCCCAGCATTTT
few,TRBV19,TRBJ2-1,TRBD2,CASSTGTSGRNNEQFF,TGTGCCAGTAGTACCGGGACTAGCGGGAGGAACAATGAGCAGTTCTTC
medium-sized,TRBV20-1,TRBJ2-7,.,CSANGGTYEQYF,TGCAGTGCTAACGGGGGAACCTACGAGCAGTACTTC
few,TRBV11-2,TRBJ2-3,.,CASSRDTSVDTQYF,TGTGCCAGCAGCCGAGATACTAGTGTGGATACGCAGTATTTT
many,TRBV7-2,TRBJ2-3,.,CASSLARSTDTQYF,TGTGCCAGCAGCTTAGCCAGAAGCACAGATACGCAGTATTTT
many,TRBV5-5,TRBJ2-7,TRBD2,CASSLTSGSYEQYF,TGTGCCAGCAGCTTGACTAGCGGTTCCTACGAGCAGTACTTC
many,TRBV15,TRBJ2-3,TRBD1,CATSRGGQGPDTQYF,TGTGCCACCAGCAGAGGGGGACAGGGGCCAGATACGCAGTATTTT
many,TRBV6-1,TRBJ1-5,.,CASSDRGLDQPQHF,TGTGCCAGCAGTGATCGGGGGTTGGATCAGCCCCAGCATTTT
medium-sized,TRBV5-1,TRBJ2-5,.,CASSGGTPAGTQYF,TGCGCCAGCAGCGGCGGGACCCCAGCAGGGACCCAGTACTTC
few,TRBV15,TRBJ1-4,.,CATSIGTNEKLFF,TGTGCCACCAGCATAGGGACCAATGAAAAACTGTTTTTT
many,TRBV12-3/TRBV12-4,TRBJ2-3,TRBD2,CASSLYGGGTDTQYF,TGTGCCAGCAGTTTATACGGGGGGGGCACAGATACGCAGTATTTT
.,TRBV4-1,TRBJ2-5,.,CASSQWGFAGTQYF,TGCGCCAGCAGCCAATGGGGCTTCGCCGGGACCCAGTACTTC
many,TRBV6-5,TRBJ2-3,TRBD2,CASSYREAADTQYF,TGTGCCAGCAGTTATCGGGAGGCGGCAGATACGCAGTATTTT
.,TRBV29-1,TRBJ2-7,.,CSVEDPPFF,TGCAGCGTTGAAGACCCACCCTTCTTC
many,TRBV5-1,TRBJ1-1,.,CASSFDRLNTEAFF,TGCGCCAGCAGCTTCGACAGATTGAACACTGAAGCTTTCTTT
.,TRBV12-3/TRBV12-4,TRBJ1-5,TRBD1,CASSFGTGGNQPQHF,TGTGCCAGCAGTTTCGGGACAGGGGGAAATCAGCCCCAGCATTTT
once,TRBV2,TRBJ2-7,.,CASRLGAGHEQYF,TGTGCCAGCAGGCTAGGGGCGGGGCACGAGCAGTACTTC
many,TRBV3-1,TRBJ1-6,TRBD1,CASRPPGQLNSPLHF,TGTGCCAGCAGACCTCCGGGACAGCTTAATTCACCCCTCCACTTT
many,TRBV4-3,TRBJ2-7,.,CASSQRLYEQYF,TGCGCCAGCAGCCAGCGACTCTACGAGCAGTACTTC
.,TRBV7-6,TRBJ1-1,TRBD1,CASSRPSETGSTEAFF,TGTGCCAGCAGCCGACCGAGCGAGACAGGGAGCACTGAAGCTTTCTTT
medium-sized,TRBV7-2,TRBJ1-1,.,CASSLTAGSTEAFF,TGTGCCAGCAGCTTAACGGCAGGGAGCACTGAAGCTTTCTTT
many,TRBV18,TRBJ2-3,.,CASSTIGGLSTDTQYF,TGTGCCAGCTCAACTATAGGCGGTCTAAGCACAGATACGCAGTATTTT
many,TRBV29-1,TRBJ1-1,.,CSGGQPVTEAFF,TGCAGCGGGGGACAACCGGTCACTGAAGCTTTCTTT
many,TRBV14,TRBJ2-2,TRBD2,CASSRLAENTGELFF,TGTGCCAGCAGCCGTCTAGCGGAGAACACCGGGGAGCTGTTTTTT
many,TRBV6-6,TRBJ1-5,.,CASSYGGTEPQHF,TGTGCCAGCAGTTACGGCGGCACGGAGCCCCAGCATTTT
few,TRBV5-4,TRBJ2-3,TRBD2,CASSIQTGGGPDTQYF,TGTGCCAGCAGCATACAAACCGGGGGGGGGCCGGATACGCAGTATTTT
.,TRBV7-6,TRBJ1-1,.,CASSSTDSGLVNTEAFF,TGTGCCAGCAGCTCCACGGATTCCGGTTTGGTGAACACTGAAGCTTTCTTT
many,TRBV4-1,TRBJ2-7,TRBD2,CASSLELAGGSYEQYF,TGCGCCAGCAGCCTTGAACTAGCGGGAGGTTCGTACGAGCAGTACTTC
many,TRBV6-5,TRBJ1-5,TRBD1,CASSPEGAGNQPQHF,TGTGCCAGCAGCCCAGAGGGGGCGGGCAATCAGCCCCAGCATTTT
many,TRBV7-3,TRBJ2-2,.,CASSLKSPRGELFF,TGTGCCAGCAGCTTAAAATCCCCCCGAGGGGAGCTGTTTTTT
.,TRBV7-7,TRBJ2-5,.,CASSLVKGGTQYF,TGTGCCAGCAGCTTAGTGAAGGGAGGGACCCAGTACTTC
.,TRBV12-3/TRBV12-4,TRBJ2-1,.,CASRPLGFGEQFF,TGTGCCAGCAGGCCCCTTGGGTTCGGTGAGCAGTTCTTC
many,TRBV6-6,TRBJ2-1,TRBD2,CASRNGRGVSGRIPYNEQFF,TGTGCCAGCAGAAACGGCAGGGGTGTTAGCGGGAGAATCCCCTACAATGAGCAGTTCTTC
many,TRBV18,TRBJ1-1,TRBD1,CASSPPGRGKNEAFF,TGTGCCAGCTCACCTCCCGGCAGGGGGAAGAATGAAGCTTTCTTT
many,TRBV5-1,TRBJ2-7,TRBD1,CASSPGGTGISYEQYF,TGCGCCAGCAGCCCTGGAGGGACAGGGATTTCCTACGAGCAGTACTTC
.,TRBV20-1,TRBJ1-1,.,CSARKPGNTEAFF,TGCAGTGCTAGGAAACCCGGGAACACTGAAGCTTTCTTT